This T cell receptor (beta chain) comes out of a study of cytomegalovirus exposure and HLA in healthy donors. The PCR used 60 Vbeta and 13 Jbeta primers. The data were produced by immunoSEQ multiplex PCR, yet TCRdb's version contains in-frame clones alone and is incomplete. The data contain around 100,000 clones, roughly 79% of them singletons. The V gene's germline CDR1 is MNHEY and CDR2 SMNVEV (reference sequence). The CDR3 is 14 amino acids. The V end lost 3 bases, the J end lost 2 bases, and 11 bases lay between the germline ends. What was sequenced was PBMCs. The gene calls are TRBV27 and TRBJ2-7, with D possibly being TRBD1 (5 bases). The receptor was derived from a man in his fifties in good health and CMV-seropositive. CDR3 sequence (DNA): TGTGCCAGCAGTTTCCTGACAGCCACCTACGAGCAGTACTTC. This translates into CASSFLTATYEQYF.